This TCR beta chain was sequenced for a study of blood T cell repertoires in COVID-19. Study at large: PBMCs, B-cell-depleted T cells, or T cells were the source of the cDNA or gDNA that made up the material.

Germline CDR1 is SGHRS and CDR2 is YFSETQ. This CDR3 spans 14 amino acids. V was trimmed by 2 bases and J by 7 bases, leaving 15 bases between them. The repertoire was sequenced with immunoSEQ multiplex PCR; TCRdb's copy has only in-frame clones and lacks some. The table has about 130,000 clones, approximately 74% seen once. This clone turned up a few times. This sequence was found in a woman aged 70-85 years with acute or convalescent COVID-19. Sequences were obtained from peripheral blood. The gene calls are TRBV5-1 and TRBJ2-5; possibly TRBD1 for D (6 bases). CDR3 DNA sequence: TGCGCCAGCAGCTTAGGGGGAGACGTAGGGACCCAGTACTTC. Its translation: CASSLGGDVGTQYF.